This TCR beta chain was identified in a study of technical replicates of blood from a handful of donors. Profiling relied on immunoSEQ multiplex PCR, and the TCRdb table lists in-frame clones only, not all of them. The sample lists about 97,000 clones, about 95% occurring once. This CDR3 is 14 amino acids long. The germline CDR1 and CDR2 sequences are MNHNS and SASEGT. The germline V and J ends were trimmed by 3 bases and 4 bases, with 12 bases remaining between them. Sequencing used T cells isolated from PBMCs. The J gene is TRBJ1-2, the V gene TRBV6-1, with D hard to call. The receptor comes from a human donor in good health. The CDR3 sequence is CASSDLEAFYGYTF. CDR3 DNA: TGTGCCAGCAGTGATTTGGAGGCTTTCTATGGCTACACCTTC.